This T cell receptor beta chain was recorded in a study of regulatory T cells in long-lasting Graves disease. Turning to this clonotype: Its specificity is unknown.

Trimming stripped 6 bases from V and 3 bases from J, with 15 bases between. Germline V gives CDR1 MDHEN, CDR2 SYDVKM. The CDR3 extends over 14 amino acids. According to the study, TCR beta libraries were built with iRepertoire HTBI primers and CDR3-region Arm-PCR. TCRdb reprocessed the multiplex PCR reads with MiXCR, giving one entry per CDR3 protein. The profile shows roughly 400,000 distinct CDR3 sequences, roughly 15% of them singletons. Time point denoted: newly diagnosed GD, antithyroid drugs for less than 3 months. From PBMCs, RNA was extracted and then used to make the TCR library. Regarding the study as a whole: Preferential use of TRBV28, TRBJ1-2 and TRBJ2-5 was seen in persistent disease.

This sample was shared with a second study, whose subject was T cells in Graves' hyperthyroidism and ophthalmopathy. Turning to that study: Together with thyroid ultrasound, orbital computed tomography, serum thyroxine and TRAb, clinical symptoms were used for diagnoses.

The V gene is TRBV28, the J gene TRBJ2-7, with D perhaps TRBD1 or TRBD2 (6 bases each). Sequenced material: peripheral blood mononuclear cells (PBMCs), taken at new diagnosis, from a patient treated with antithyroid drugs. The TCR comes from a woman younger than 35 with Graves disease. The CDR3 coding sequence is TGTGCCAGCAGAGGACTAAAGGGGGGCTACGAGCAGTACTTC. As protein: CASRGLKGGYEQYF.